The 16 T cell receptor beta chains reported below all come from one sample, sequenced in a study of blood T cells in healthy people across ages. The use of a sample-barcoded 5' primer and a J-beta primer mix characterized a second PCR of about 7 to 12 cycles. TCRdb passed the 5' RACE reads through MiXCR, listing each CDR3 protein once. The table lists hundreds of thousands of distinct CDR3 sequences, about 30% of them singletons. The sample comprised blood. The receptors come from a woman of 80 years or more in good health.

The chain carries TRBV6-1 and TRBJ1-1; no firm D call. The CDR3 has 13 amino acids. Between the trimmed V and J ends, which lost 2 bases and 4 bases, there was a span of 8 bases. Germline loops: CDR1 MNHNS, CDR2 SASEGT. In DNA, the CDR3 is TGTGCCAGCAGTGAAACGGCGGGCACTGAAGCTTTCTTT. It encodes CASSETAGTEAFF.

J is TRBJ2-3 and V is TRBV5-1; 9 bases are a match to TRBD2. The CDR3 covers 15 residues. Germline V gene data show CDR1 as SGHRS and CDR2 as YFSETQ. The trim removed 0 bases at V and 6 bases at J, leaving 5 bases unmatched. The CDR3 nucleotides read TGCGCCAGCAGCTTGGCCGCGGGAGGGCCTGATACGCAGTATTTT. Its protein is CASSLAAGGPDTQYF. The variable domain in full, completed from reference TRBV5-1 and TRBJ2-3, reads KAGVTQTPRYLIKTRGQQVTLSCSPISGHRSVSWYQQTPGQGLQFLFEYFSETQRNKGNFPGRFSGRQFSNSRSEMNVSTLELGDSALYLCASSLAAGGPDTQYFGPGTRLTVL.

A few counts support this clonotype. The CDR3 nucleotides read TGTGCCAGCAGAGCCGGGACAGGGGCTGAAGCTTTCTTT. Translating gives CASRAGTGAEAFF. The chain carries TRBV12-3 or TRBV12-4 and TRBJ1-1; 10 bases map to TRBD1. Trimming at V came to 6 bases and at J to 6 bases, leaving 4 bases not matched to a gene. The CDR3 length is 13 residues.

This clonotype was recorded many times. V and J are TRBV7-3 and TRBJ1-4; 7 nucleotides align to TRBD1. Germline CDR1 and CDR2: SGHTA and FQGTGA. J gave up 8 bases and V 5 bases, and 11 bases lay outside the gene matches. The CDR3 sequence is 15 residues long. This chain's CDR3 is CASSPSGGGGEKLFF. The CDR3 DNA follows: TGTGCCAGCAGCCCTTCAGGGGGAGGGGGGGAAAAACTGTTTTTT.

This clonotype has at least ten counts. The V call is TRBV6-5, the J call TRBJ1-6; a weak D match, TRBD1 (5 bases). From germline, CDR1 is MNHEY and CDR2 SVGAGI. CDR3 length: 16 residues. V shed 6 bases and J shed 3 bases, with 15 bases lying between them. CDR3 nucleotide sequence: TGTGCCAGCAGATTGGTTCCCGACAGCTATAATTCACCCCTCCACTTT. This gives the protein CASRLVPDSYNSPLHF.

Only one count was recorded for this clonotype. The V gene is TRBV18, the J gene TRBJ2-5; no clear D gene. This CDR3 comprises 13 residues. The germline gives CDR1 KGHSH, CDR2 LQKENI. Trimming removed 5 bases from V and 0 bases from J, with 7 bases in between. CDR3: CASSVQDQETQYF. The CDR3 bases are TGTGCCAGCTCAGTCCAGGACCAAGAGACCCAGTACTTC.

This clonotype has ten or more counts. The chain is built from TRBV6-1 and TRBJ1-5; D gene ambiguous. V shed 4 bases and J shed 8 bases, with 15 bases lying between them. Per germline, CDR1 MNHNS and CDR2 SASEGT. The CDR3 loop spans 14 amino acids. CDR3 protein: CASSGTEGFKPQHF. DNA of the CDR3: TGTGCCAGCAGTGGGACCGAGGGATTCAAGCCCCAGCATTTT.

As for this clonotype: Germline and junction disagree at one end, which may indicate a read error. This chain joins TRBV18 and TRBJ2-7; D gene unclear. The CDR3 is 13 residues long. Germline values: CDR1 KGHSH, CDR2 LQKENI. The CDR3 region has the DNA TGTGCCAGCTCACCCCCGAGCTCCAACGAGCAGTACTTC. It specifies CASSPPSSNEQYF.

This clonotype was seen a few times. The chain couples TRBV9 to TRBJ2-7; TRBD2 matches 8 bases. J lost 7 bases, V lost 3 bases, and 15 bases had no gene match. From germline, CDR1 is SGDLS and CDR2 YYNGEE. CDR3 length: 16 residues. CDR3: CASSEGTGGPYNEQYF. DNA for the CDR3: TGTGCCAGCAGCGAGGGCACGGGGGGGCCGTACAATGAGCAGTACTTC.

This clonotype occurred a few times. The junction and the germline gene differ at one end; a read error may be behind it. The chain couples TRBV7-2 to TRBJ2-3, with 11 bases matching TRBD1. The CDR3 is 15 amino acids. Germline CDR1 SGHTA, CDR2 FQGNSA. DNA of the CDR3: TGTGCCAGCAGCCCGAGGACAGGGGGCCCAGATACGCGGTATTTT. Protein product: CASSPRTGGPDTRYF.

The chain uses TRBV3-1 and TRBJ1-2; no firm D call. Per the germline V gene, CDR1 is LGHDT and CDR2 is YNNKEL (reference sequence). The CDR3 runs 13 residues. Deletions cut 6 bases from V and 8 bases from J, with 16 bases between. The CDR3 DNA follows: TGTGCCAGCAGTTTTGTCCAGGCGGGCGGCTACACCTTC. Its translation: CASSFVQAGGYTF. Combining the CDR3 with reference TRBV3-1 and TRBJ1-2 gives the whole variable domain DTAVSQTPKYLVTQMGNDKSIKCEQNLGHDTMYWYKQDSKKFLKIMFSYNNKELIINETVPNRFSPKSPDKAHLNLHINSLELGDSAVYFCASSFVQAGGYTFGSGTRLTVV.

Only a few counts were recorded for this clonotype. The chain uses TRBV7-2 and TRBJ2-5; tentatively, D is TRBD2 (6 bases). The germline V gene encodes CDR1 SGHTA and CDR2 FQGNSA. V gave up 5 bases and J gave up 11 bases, with 24 bases separating them. The CDR3 consists of 15 residues. Here the CDR3 DNA reads TGTGCCAGCAGCCTCTCGGGAGAGGGAATAAATGAGCAGTACTTC. Translating gives CASSLSGEGINEQYF.

This clonotype occurred a few times. The chain joins TRBV4-2 to TRBJ1-1, with D perhaps matching TRBD1 (5 bases). Trimming left V 0 bases short and J 4 bases short, with 15 bases between. The CDR3 sequence is 16 residues long. Germline-derived CDR1 and CDR2 are LGHNA and YNFKEQ. The CDR3 loop is CASSQDYWGGGTEAFF. Written as DNA, the CDR3 is TGTGCCAGCAGCCAAGATTACTGGGGGGGAGGCACTGAAGCTTTCTTT.

At least ten counts were recorded for this clonotype. The V call is TRBV7-3, the J call TRBJ2-3; D may correspond to TRBD1 or TRBD2 (5 bases each). Germline V gene lookup returns CDR1 SGHTA and CDR2 FQGTGA. V gave up 5 bases and J gave up 4 bases, with 10 bases separating them. The CDR3 contains 13 residues. The CDR3 is CASSTRDADTQYF. In nucleotides, the CDR3 is TGTGCCAGCAGCACTCGGGACGCAGATACGCAGTATTTT.

This clonotype was observed many times. This chain connects TRBV28 to TRBJ1-5; TRBD1 matches 7 bases. The CDR3 is made up of 15 amino acids. Looked up from germline, CDR1 is MDHEN and CDR2 is SYDVKM. V gave up 4 bases and J gave up 3 bases; unmatched junction bases: 6. For the CDR3, the DNA is TGTGCCAGCAGTTCGCCGACAGGGACCAATCAGCCCCAGCATTTT. Its protein product is CASSSPTGTNQPQHF.

A remark on this clonotype: It may be a read error: a sequence one base away is much more abundant. This chain links TRBV11-2 with TRBJ2-7; D unresolved. The CDR3 totals 14 residues. The V gene's germline CDR1 is SGHAT and CDR2 FQNNGV. Trimming removed 2 bases from V and 6 bases from J, with 14 bases in between. This CDR3 is CASSLPNYRSEQYF. The CDR3 DNA reads TGTGCCAGCAGCTTACCCAACTACAGATCCGAGCAGTACTTC.